This is a list of T cell receptor beta chains from one sample in a study of T cells after yellow fever vaccination. Via MiXCR, TCRdb re-called the 5' RACE reads, giving one row per CDR3 protein. Of a few hundred thousand distinct CDR3 sequences in the sample, 6.8% were seen once. The sequencing here drew on PBMCs, taken 45 days after the first yellow fever vaccination. Receptors were obtained from a man younger than 35 who received the YFV17D yellow fever vaccine. CDR3s include the opening cysteine and the closing phenylalanine or tryptophan. Each record gives: D gene, J gene, V gene, clone size, CDR3 protein, CDR3 DNA. D genes are given only for firm matches. The listing skips clone size in some rows; elsewhere it reads once, few, many or a size class.

-,TRBJ1-1,TRBV5-1,few,CASSLQEVVDTEAFF,TGCGCCAGCAGCTTGCAGGAGGTGGTGGACACTGAAGCTTTCTTT
-,TRBJ2-2,TRBV5-1,-,CASSSPGPGELFF,TGCGCCAGCAGCTCGCCGGGTCCCGGGGAGCTGTTTTTT
-,TRBJ2-4,TRBV7-9,many,CASSLTTVVGGNIQYF,TGTGCCAGCAGCTTGACCACGGTAGTCGGTGGAAACATTCAGTACTTC
-,TRBJ1-2,TRBV16,-,CASSQMDQGYTF,TGTGCCAGCAGCCAAATGGACCAAGGCTACACCTTC
-,TRBJ1-6,TRBV7-2,many,CASSLLETADNSPLHF,TGTGCCAGCAGCTTATTAGAGACAGCTGATAATTCACCCCTCCACTTT
TRBD1,TRBJ1-5,TRBV7-9,-,CASSLPGTVQPQHF,TGTGCCAGCAGCTTACCCGGGACAGTTCAGCCCCAGCATTTT
TRBD1,TRBJ2-7,TRBV7-2,-,CASSLAGDRSYEQYF,TGTGCCAGCAGCTTAGCAGGGGACAGATCCTACGAGCAGTACTTC
-,TRBJ2-1,TRBV15,many,CATRGVGVIDEQFF,TGTGCCACCAGGGGGGTTGGGGTTATCGATGAGCAGTTCTTC
TRBD2,TRBJ2-1,TRBV28,-,CASRAGTRRVGEQFF,TGTGCCAGCAGAGCCGGGACTAGAAGGGTAGGTGAGCAGTTCTTC
TRBD2,TRBJ2-5,TRBV7-6,-,CASSPVSGGSKETRYF,TGTGCCAGCAGCCCCGTGAGCGGGGGCAGTAAAGAGACCCGGTACTTC
-,TRBJ2-4,TRBV19,-,CASSISDGGAKNIQYF,TGTGCCAGTAGTATTTCTGACGGGGGAGCCAAAAACATTCAGTACTTC
TRBD1,TRBJ2-1,TRBV12-3/TRBV12-4,-,CASSQRQGHEQFF,TGTGCCAGCAGTCAGCGACAGGGGCATGAGCAGTTCTTC
TRBD1,TRBJ2-2,TRBV12-3/TRBV12-4,-,CASSPRGYTGELFF,TGTGCCAGCAGTCCCAGGGGGTACACCGGGGAGCTGTTTTTT
-,TRBJ1-1,TRBV18,-,CASSLLTDTEAFF,TGTGCCAGCTCACTCCTGACAGACACTGAAGCTTTCTTT
-,TRBJ2-3,TRBV5-5,many,CASSPGRQSTDTQYF,TGTGCCAGCAGCCCGGGACGACAAAGCACAGATACGCAGTATTTT
-,TRBJ2-6,TRBV5-1,-,CASSLIPGANVLTF,TGCGCCAGCAGCTTAATTCCTGGGGCCAACGTCCTGACTTTC
-,TRBJ1-5,TRBV7-2,-,CASSIGQSWPQHF,TGTGCCAGCAGCATCGGACAGTCTTGGCCCCAGCATTTT
-,TRBJ2-1,TRBV20-1,-,CSALKPLENEQFF,TGCAGTGCTTTGAAACCCCTAGAGAATGAGCAGTTCTTC
-,TRBJ1-6,TRBV28,-,CASSGESSYNSPLHF,TGTGCCAGCAGTGGCGAGAGCTCCTATAATTCACCCCTCCACTTT
TRBD1,TRBJ1-2,TRBV5-1,-,CASSLEGQGDYGYTF,TGCGCCAGCAGCTTGGAAGGACAGGGAGACTATGGCTACACCTTC
TRBD2,TRBJ2-7,TRBV5-1,few,CASSLDPGSGGPTNEQYF,TGCGCCAGCAGCTTGGATCCGGGTTCGGGGGGGCCTACAAACGAGCAGTACTTC
-,TRBJ1-5,TRBV21-1,-,CASHCGGSQPQHF,TGTGCCAGCCACTGTGGGGGCAGTCAGCCCCAGCATTTT
-,TRBJ1-4,TRBV4-3,-,CASSQDAGDGEKLFF,TGCGCCAGCAGCCAAGATGCAGGGGACGGTGAAAAACTGTTTTTT
-,TRBJ1-2,TRBV6-5,few,CASSYSFGDGVAGYTF,TGTGCCAGCAGTTACTCTTTCGGGGACGGTGTTGCCGGCTACACCTTC
-,TRBJ2-2,TRBV10-3,few,CAITTITGELFF,TGTGCCATCACCACTATTACCGGGGAGCTGTTTTTT
-,TRBJ2-3,TRBV3-1,-,CASSQEKNRADTQYF,TGTGCCAGCAGCCAAGAAAAAAACAGGGCAGATACGCAGTATTTT
TRBD2,TRBJ2-3,TRBV11-1,-,CASSLESQPGTSRTDTQYF,TGTGCCAGCAGCTTAGAGAGTCAGCCCGGGACTAGTCGGACAGATACGCAGTATTTT
-,TRBJ2-5,TRBV9,many,CASSDSGVQETQYF,TGTGCCAGCAGCGATTCGGGGGTCCAAGAGACCCAGTACTTC
TRBD2,TRBJ2-5,TRBV29-1,-,CSAAERGETQYF,TGCAGCGCCGCGGAGCGGGGAGAGACCCAGTACTTC
-,TRBJ2-1,TRBV5-6,-,CASSPGHPSSYNEQFF,TGTGCCAGCAGCCCCGGTCACCCCAGCTCCTACAATGAGCAGTTCTTC
-,TRBJ2-7,TRBV11-2,few,CASSSGLRRPYEQYF,TGTGCCAGCAGCTCCGGCTTACGACGCCCCTACGAGCAGTACTTC
-,TRBJ1-5,TRBV18,many,CASSTGSYDQPQHF,TGTGCCAGCTCTACAGGGTCTTATGATCAGCCCCAGCATTTT
-,TRBJ2-1,TRBV20-1,-,CSAPPSSVNEQFF,TGCAGTGCTCCTCCCTCCAGCGTCAATGAGCAGTTCTTC
-,TRBJ2-7,TRBV7-9,-,CASSRTEDEQYF,TGTGCCAGCAGCCGGACAGAGGATGAGCAGTACTTC
-,TRBJ1-2,TRBV5-1,few,CASREGESYGYTF,TGCGCCAGCAGGGAAGGGGAAAGCTATGGCTACACCTTC
TRBD1,TRBJ1-1,TRBV4-1,-,CASSQEGGSGTVNTEAFF,TGCGCCAGCAGCCAAGAAGGAGGATCCGGGACAGTGAACACTGAAGCTTTCTTT
-,TRBJ2-3,TRBV11-1,few,CASSLGLADTTDTQYF,TGTGCCAGCAGCTTAGGGTTGGCAGATACCACAGATACGCAGTATTTT